Following are 19 T cell receptor beta chains from one sample sequenced in a study of blood T cell repertoires in COVID-19. Sequencing was performed with immunoSEQ multiplex PCR; in TCRdb, only in-frame clones are kept and a portion is missing. The sample lists 350,000 to 450,000 clones, around 87% occurring once. The material sequenced was peripheral blood. These receptors came from a woman aged 55-70 years with COVID-19, enrolled during active disease.

V is TRBV28 and J is TRBJ2-7, with 8 bases fitting TRBD1. The CDR3 is 14 amino acids. Germline assignment: CDR1 MDHEN and CDR2 SYDVKM. The J segment lost 0 bases and the V segment lost 6 bases, leaving 4 bases of the junction unmatched. The CDR3 here is CASSEDRVSYEQYF. The CDR3 nucleotides are TGTGCCAGCAGCGAGGACAGGGTCTCCTACGAGCAGTACTTC.

J is TRBJ1-1 and V is TRBV6-2 or TRBV6-3, with no clear D. The CDR3 runs to 16 residues. V was shortened by 5 bases and J by 5 bases, with 21 bases between the two germline ends. Germline CDR1 reads MNHEY; CDR2 reads SVGEGT. The CDR3 spells CASSDGLNPTATEAFF. The CDR3 DNA reads TGTGCCAGCAGTGACGGGTTGAACCCAACGGCAACTGAAGCTTTCTTT.

This clone has more than one count but fewer than ten. The chain combines TRBV28 with TRBJ1-2, with D perhaps TRBD1 (6 bases). The CDR3 is 13 residues long. Trimming cost V 7 bases and J 7 bases, with 16 bases left between them. Per the germline V gene, CDR1 is MDHEN and CDR2 is SYDVKM. CDR3 region: CASNLQGFGGYTF. CDR3 nucleotide sequence: TGTGCCAGCAATCTTCAGGGGTTTGGTGGCTACACCTTC.

The chain couples TRBV28 to TRBJ1-4, with TRBD1 identical over 9 bases. Trimming took 6 bases from V and 8 from J; bases not matched to a gene: 7. The V gene's germline CDR1 is MDHEN and CDR2 SYDVKM. CDR3 length: 14 amino acids. CDR3 in amino acids: CASSMTGGFEKLFF. In DNA form, the CDR3 reads TGTGCCAGCAGCATGACAGGGGGATTCGAAAAACTGTTTTTT.

The chain couples TRBV7-8 to TRBJ1-6; the D gene is possibly TRBD1 (5 bases). In germline, CDR1 is SGHVS, CDR2 FQNEAQ. The ends were cut back, 5 bases at V and 8 bases at J, with 22 bases in the middle. The CDR3 has 17 amino acids. For the CDR3, the DNA is TGTGCCAGCAGCAAATCTGGGGGGGTGGGGTTTCATTCACCCCTCCACTTT. Its translation is CASSKSGGVGFHSPLHF.

CDR3: CASTRRRTSGGGNTDTQYF. In nucleotides, the CDR3 is TGCGCCAGCACCCGGCGCAGGACTAGCGGGGGCGGCAACACAGATACGCAGTATTTT. The genes are TRBV5-1 and TRBJ2-3, with TRBD2 matching over 13 bases. Germline CDR1 SGHRS, CDR2 YFSETQ. Trimming took 6 bases from V and 2 from J; bases not matched to a gene: 15. The CDR3 sequence is 19 residues long.

The rearrangement joins TRBV7-2 to TRBJ2-3; the D gene is possibly TRBD2 (6 bases). CDR1 is SGHTA and CDR2 is FQGNSA in the germline V gene. The V end was cut by 4 bases, the J end by 9 bases, with 14 bases between. The CDR3 spans 13 residues. CDR3 DNA: TGTGCCAGCAGCTCGAGGAGGGCATACACGCAGTATTTT. Translating it yields CASSSRRAYTQYF.

This clone was counted once. The chain links TRBV9 to TRBJ1-4; D may be TRBD1 (5 bases). Germline V gives CDR1 SGDLS, CDR2 YYNGEE. V was pared by 0 bases and J by 0 bases, with 9 bases between. The CDR3 spans 16 residues. This chain's CDR3 is CASSVAGGATNEKLFF. The CDR3 coding sequence is TGTGCCAGCAGCGTAGCCGGAGGGGCAACTAATGAAAAACTGTTTTTT.

This clone was counted a few times. The chain uses TRBV18 and TRBJ2-3; D gene ambiguous. V was cut by 5 bases and J by 1 base, with 10 bases left in between. This CDR3 spans 14 amino acids. Germline values: CDR1 KGHSH, CDR2 LQKENI. In DNA form, the CDR3 reads TGTGCCAGCTCAAAGACCACAGGCACAGATACGCAGTATTTT. The encoded protein is CASSKTTGTDTQYF.

The rearrangement joins TRBV5-1 to TRBJ2-2; D is perhaps TRBD1 (6 bases). V was cut by 5 bases and J by 3 bases, with 14 bases left in between. Per germline, CDR1 SGHRS and CDR2 YFSETQ. This CDR3 is built from 15 residues. The CDR3 DNA sequence: TGCGCCAGCAGACCGGGGACAAGGGACACCGGGGAGCTGTTTTTT. Amino acids: CASRPGTRDTGELFF.

This clone was counted between two and nine times. At one boundary the junction diverges from the germline segment, which might be a read error. The chain carries TRBV3-1 (or the pseudogene TRBV3-2) and TRBJ2-2; 8 bases align to TRBD2. Germline V gene data show CDR1 as LGHDT and CDR2 as YNNKEL (reference sequence). This CDR3 spans 12 amino acids. Here the CDR3 DNA reads TGTGCCAGCAGCCCGGGAGGGGGGGGGCTGTTTTTT. It encodes CASSPGGGGLFF.

The chain has TRBV7-9 and TRBJ1-6, with a tentative D call TRBD1 (5 bases). The ends were cut back, 4 bases at V and 6 bases at J, with 16 bases in the middle. The CDR3 runs to 16 residues. CDR1 SEHNR and CDR2 FQNEAQ come from the germline V gene (reference sequence). CDR3 sequence (DNA): TGTGCCAGCAGCTCCCCAGGGCTCTTCGGTAATTCACCCCTCCACTTT. Translation: CASSSPGLFGNSPLHF.

The chain joins TRBV3-1 (or the pseudogene TRBV3-2) to TRBJ2-7; 10 nucleotides align to TRBD1. Per germline, CDR1 LGHDT and CDR2 YNNKEL (reference sequence). The trim removed 4 bases at V and 4 bases at J, leaving 4 bases unmatched. The length of the CDR3 is 14 residues. CDR3 nucleotides: TGTGCCAGCAGCCGGGGACAGGGGAGGTACGAGCAGTACTTC. This encodes CASSRGQGRYEQYF.

The chain combines TRBV12-3 or TRBV12-4 with TRBJ1-2; 7 nucleotides align to TRBD1. Trimming cost V 3 bases and J 6 bases; bases outside gene matches: 4. This CDR3 is 13 amino acids long. The CDR3 reads CASSFDRADGYTF. Here the CDR3 DNA reads TGTGCCAGCAGTTTTGACAGGGCCGATGGCTACACCTTC.

The gene calls are TRBV9 and TRBJ2-1, with D maybe TRBD2 (7 bases). Trimming pared 5 bases from V and 9 bases from J, leaving 9 bases between. In germline, CDR1 is SGDLS, CDR2 YYNGEE. This CDR3 comprises 11 residues. The CDR3 reads CASRGGGEQFF. For the CDR3, the DNA is TGTGCCAGCAGGGGAGGGGGTGAGCAGTTCTTC.

The gene calls are TRBV15 and TRBJ1-1; D is ambiguous. CDR1 is LNHNV and CDR2 is YYDKDF in the germline V gene (reference sequence). The ends were cut back, 3 bases at V and 0 bases at J, with 20 bases in the middle. The CDR3 covers 18 residues. The chain's CDR3 is CATSRRARGREMNTEAFF. CDR3 in DNA: TGTGCCACCAGCAGGAGGGCCCGGGGTCGGGAAATGAACACTGAAGCTTTCTTT.

The rearrangement uses TRBV7-2 and TRBJ1-2; no reliable D call. This CDR3 is built from 17 residues. Trimming took off 2 bases at V and 0 bases at J, with 16 bases between the two ends. CDR1 SGHTA and CDR2 FQGNSA come from the germline V gene. DNA for the CDR3: TGTGCCAGCAGCTTATACCCAGCGCGATCCACTAACTATGGCTACACCTTC. Encoded protein: CASSLYPARSTNYGYTF.

This clone was recorded only once. The chain uses TRBV7-2 and TRBJ2-7, with 7 bases fitting TRBD2. The trim removed 6 bases at V and 3 bases at J, leaving 5 bases unmatched. CDR3 length: 13 residues. Germline lookup yields CDR1 SGHTA and CDR2 FQGNSA. CDR3 amino acids: CASRQSGVYEQYF. The CDR3 DNA follows: TGTGCCAGCAGGCAGAGCGGGGTCTACGAGCAGTACTTC. Filled out from reference TRBV7-2 and TRBJ2-7, the complete variable domain reads GAGVSQSPSNKVTEKGKDVELRCDPISGHTALYWYRQSLGQGLEFLIYFQGNSAPDKSGLPSDRFSAERTGGSVSTLTIQRTQQEDSAVYLCASRQSGVYEQYFGPGTRLTVT.

V usage is TRBV28 and J usage is TRBJ2-2; D uncertain. Trimming stripped 4 bases from V and 7 bases from J, with 7 bases between. The germline V gene has CDR1 MDHEN and CDR2 SYDVKM. The CDR3 sequence is 12 residues long. The CDR3 bases are TGTGCCAGCAGTTCTCAGATCGGGGAGCTGTTTTTT. Residues: CASSSQIGELFF.